Here is one TCR beta chain with its context. Its antigen is unknown. One base away there is no much larger clone; base qualities are not given. DNA was extracted from blood mononuclear cells, with the same DNA used for both TCR and STAT3 sequencing. An Illumina MiSeq was used to sequence the TCRbeta libraries, yielding an average of roughly 41,000 productive templates per sample. Using multiplex PCR amplification, the immunoSEQ assay generated the TCRbeta CDR3 libraries. In the source study's methods: Following a previously defined approach, repertoire diversity was calculated, and values close to 0 point to extremely monoclonal samples. This is the immuneACCESS table as TCRdb keeps it, with only in-frame sequences that have V and J called. A part of the clones is gone; compared with another copy, unresolved V genes explain less than half, and the rest is unexplained. D and trimming come from the DNA, and the V and J calls and clone size come from that table. This sample gives roughly 22,000 clones in total; 94% of them show up just once. The biggest ten clones account for about 6.5% of the sample.

These data belong to a study of STAT3 mutations in large granular lymphocyte leukemia (dated by TCRdb to between 2017 and 2020). As for the study more broadly: Canonical activating STAT3 mutations were detected in roughly half of the longitudinally sequenced T-LGLL patients. To reconstruct clonal hierarchy and dynamics, serial deep sequencing of TCRbeta CDR3 and STAT3 was performed in patients with T-cell large granular lymphocyte leukemia. Over half of the T-LGLL patients were given one or more immunosuppressive therapy regimens, and around 40% of those treated had a hematologic response. From an initial cohort of 207 LGL patients, eighteen representative T-LGLL cases were picked for longitudinal TCRbeta and STAT3 sequencing. Two patients with natural killer LGL leukemia were also sequenced longitudinally as controls within the study. For each patient, sequencing was performed at an average of approximately 4 time points, with a range of 2 to 8 samplings.

Findings and caveats that apply to the study as a whole: The linking of therapy response to changes in TCR clonal burden was complicated by variable intervals between samplings and differing treatment regimens. In 6 of 18 patients, TCR clonotype switching occurred after therapy, and every newly emerging clone was STAT3 wild type. In several patients, dominant TCR clone burden exceeded STAT3 mutant burden, suggesting STAT3 mutation arose secondarily within a pre-expanded clone. Because no samples were available when a clone first appeared, clonal expansion had to be inferred from samplings taken at other points. Since codominant clonotypes persisted in some patients, a small but highly pathogenic clone may have gone undetected. All T-LGLL patients had at least one immunodominant TCRbeta clonotype, and roughly half had multiple immunodominant subclonotypes.

The CDR3 runs 14 amino acids, cysteine and phenylalanine included. Only the CDR3 DNA stays, 42 bases, in frame from base 1. V ends up 6 bases short and J 2 bases short, with an unmatched junction base count of 4. Reading the germline V gene gives CDR1 MNHEY and CDR2 SVGAGI. The V and J segments used are TRBV6-5 and TRBJ1-3; 7 nucleotides in the junction match TRBD1. Sequenced input: peripheral blood mononuclear cells. The source of this sequence is a man in his forties with T-cell large granular lymphocyte leukemia. Some clones in this sample may be carry-over from other donors' samples. The age is the age at diagnosis. The CDR3 region has the sequence CASRETGPGNTIYF. DNA sequence: TGTGCCAGCAGAGAGACAGGGCCTGGAAACACCATATATTTT.